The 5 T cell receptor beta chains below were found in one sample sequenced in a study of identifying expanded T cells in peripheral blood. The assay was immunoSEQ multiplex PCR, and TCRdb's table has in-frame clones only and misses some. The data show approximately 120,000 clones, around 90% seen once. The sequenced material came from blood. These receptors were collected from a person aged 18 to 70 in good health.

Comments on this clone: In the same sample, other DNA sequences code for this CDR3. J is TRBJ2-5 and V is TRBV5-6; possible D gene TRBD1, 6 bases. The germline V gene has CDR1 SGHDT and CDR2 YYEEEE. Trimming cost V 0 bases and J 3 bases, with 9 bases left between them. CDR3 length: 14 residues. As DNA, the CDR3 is TGTGCCAGCAGCTTGGGGGGGCTAGAAGAGACCCAGTACTTC. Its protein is CASSLGGLEETQYF.

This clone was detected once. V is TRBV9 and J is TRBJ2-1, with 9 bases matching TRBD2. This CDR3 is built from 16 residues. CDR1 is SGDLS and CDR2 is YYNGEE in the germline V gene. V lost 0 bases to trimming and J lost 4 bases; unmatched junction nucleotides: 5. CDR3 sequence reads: CASSVEGLAVYNEQFF. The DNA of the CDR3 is TGTGCCAGCAGCGTAGAGGGACTAGCTGTGTACAATGAGCAGTTCTTC. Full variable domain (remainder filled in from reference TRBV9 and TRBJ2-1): DSGVTQTPKHLITATGQRVTLRCSPRSGDLSVYWYQQSLDQGLQFLIQYYNGEERAKGNILERFSAQQFPDLHSELNLSSLELGDSALYFCASSVEGLAVYNEQFFGPGTRLTVL.

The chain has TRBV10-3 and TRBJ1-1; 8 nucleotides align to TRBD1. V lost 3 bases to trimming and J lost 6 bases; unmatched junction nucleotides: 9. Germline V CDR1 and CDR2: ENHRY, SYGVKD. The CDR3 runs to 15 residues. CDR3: CAISERTGRLAEAFF. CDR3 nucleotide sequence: TGTGCCATCAGTGAAAGGACAGGGCGCCTAGCTGAAGCTTTCTTT.

The CDR3 DNA is TGTGCCAGCAGTTTACCCGCCACTGAAGCTTTCTTT. The encoded protein is CASSLPATEAFF. This sequence joins TRBV28 and TRBJ1-1; D gene uncertain. The CDR3 is 12 amino acids. V was cut by 2 bases and J by 4 bases, with 5 bases left in between. Germline assignment: CDR1 MDHEN and CDR2 SYDVKM.

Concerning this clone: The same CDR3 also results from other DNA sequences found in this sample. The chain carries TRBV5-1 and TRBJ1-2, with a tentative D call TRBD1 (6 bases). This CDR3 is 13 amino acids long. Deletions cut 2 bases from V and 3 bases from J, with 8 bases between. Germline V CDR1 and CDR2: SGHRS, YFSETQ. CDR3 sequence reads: CASSLSGDYGYTF. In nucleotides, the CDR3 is TGCGCCAGCAGCTTATCAGGGGACTATGGCTACACCTTC.